This T cell receptor beta chain appears in the sequencing data of a study of blood T cell repertoires in COVID-19. Study in general: COVID-19 samples collected from the United States, Italy and Spain covered acute and convalescent phases.

Trimming cost V 3 bases and J 6 bases; bases outside gene matches: 11. The CDR3 runs 16 residues. Germline CDR1 and CDR2: LNHDA and SQIVND (reference sequence). In the original workflow: Counts of nucleated cells, estimated from reference gene primer amplification, were obtained. Sequencing used immunoSEQ multiplex PCR; TCRdb keeps in-frame clones, though not all of them. That table is the source of V, J and clone size, and D and trimming were worked out from the DNA. The data contain 70,000 or so clones, about four fifths of them singletons. The sequence came from a woman aged 80 or over with acute or convalescent COVID-19. The chain joins TRBV19 to TRBJ2-1; 7 positions match TRBD2. The sequenced material came from peripheral blood. The CDR3 loop reads CASSIVLSSGRNEQFF. DNA of the CDR3: TGTGCCAGTAGTATTGTCTTGTCTAGCGGACGCAATGAGCAGTTCTTC.